Included here is one T cell receptor (beta chain) sequence, with context. The same CDR3 is also encoded by other DNA sequences in this sample. This sample stems from a study of blood T cell repertoires in COVID-19. Background on the study: PBMCs, B-cell-depleted T cells, or T cells were the source of the cDNA or gDNA that made up the material.

Only in-frame clones appear in the TCRdb table, and some are missing; sequencing was by immunoSEQ multiplex PCR. This sample yields around 160,000 clones, of which 70% to 90% are seen a single time; approximately 8% belongs to the top ten. The V end lost 4 bases, the J end lost 2 bases, and 9 bases lay between the germline ends. This CDR3 is built from 13 residues. CDR1 is SGHRS and CDR2 is YFSETQ in the germline V gene. This clonotype originated in a woman aged 55-70 years with COVID-19, enrolled during active disease. This chain links TRBV5-1 with TRBJ1-1; D is unclear. The sequenced material came from peripheral blood. The CDR3, as DNA: TGCGCCAGCAGCCGCTCAGGCAACACTGAAGCTTTCTTT. As protein: CASSRSGNTEAFF.